This T cell receptor beta chain emerged from a study of blood T cell repertoires in COVID-19. Looking at the study overall: T cells, B-cell-depleted T cells, or PBMCs supplied cDNA or gDNA.

Trimming stripped 4 bases from V and 5 bases from J, with 8 bases between. The CDR3 runs 12 residues. The germline CDR1 and CDR2 sequences are LGHDT and YNNKEL (reference sequence). In the authors' methods: Estimation of nucleated cell counts was performed using reference gene primer amplification. Using immunoSEQ multiplex PCR, the repertoire was profiled, and TCRdb retains in-frame clones only, with some absent. V and J calls and clone size follow that table, whereas D and trimming were derived from the DNA. Of tens of thousands of clones in the sample, around 86% were seen once. The sequence came from a man in his fifties with active COVID-19. The sequenced sample was peripheral blood. The chain links TRBV3-1 (or the pseudogene TRBV3-2) to TRBJ2-5; D possibly corresponds to TRBD2 (6 bases). In DNA form, the CDR3 reads TGTGCCAGCAGCCCTGGAGGGGAGACCCAGTACTTC. It encodes CASSPGGETQYF.